The 22 T cell receptor beta chains reported below all come from one sample, sequenced in a study of response to subunit inactivated influenza vaccine. TCRdb independently ran MiXCR on the RT-PCR reads; one entry per CDR3 protein. The sample shows just under 550,000 distinct CDR3 sequences, roughly a quarter of them seen only once. This sample also belongs to another study, concerning T cells expressing NK-cell markers. That work states: Libraries used 5'RACE template switching adding universal primer site and UMIs.

The sample consisted of CD4+ T cells sorted from PBMCs, taken approximately 13 days after vaccination. The receptors were gathered from a man over 45 who received an inactivated influenza vaccine.

CDR3 residues: CASSLAGVEGESRDEQYF. DNA of the CDR3: TGTGCCAGCAGCTTAGCGGGGGTCGAGGGAGAAAGTAGGGACGAGCAGTACTTC. The genes are TRBV11-1 and TRBJ2-7; the D call may be TRBD1 or TRBD2 (5 bases each). The CDR3 loop spans 18 amino acids. Germline V CDR1 and CDR2: SGHAT, FQDESV (reference sequence). The V gene lost 0 bases and the J gene lost 5 bases, with 23 bases spanning the gap.

The chain is built from TRBV20-1 and TRBJ2-3; D perhaps matches TRBD2 (7 bases). V was clipped by 0 bases and J by 1 base, with 17 bases between them. This CDR3 is 17 amino acids long. The germline gives CDR1 DFQATT, CDR2 SNEGSKA (reference sequence). The DNA for the CDR3 is TGCAGTGCTAGAGATTCGGCGCGGGGGCCGGGCACAGATACGCAGTATTTT. It yields the protein CSARDSARGPGTDTQYF.

In its sample, this clonotype was seen many times. The J gene is TRBJ2-1, the V gene TRBV24-1; no clear D. V gave up 6 bases and J gave up 5 bases, with 10 bases separating them. There are 13 residues in the CDR3. The germline V gene encodes CDR1 KGHDR and CDR2 SFDVKD. The CDR3 region is CATSRATNNEQFF. The CDR3 DNA sequence: TGTGCCACCAGTCGGGCAACAAACAATGAGCAGTTCTTC.

The chain employs TRBV6-1 and TRBJ2-3, with 15 bases lining up with TRBD2. The V gene end was trimmed by 4 bases and the J gene end by 6 bases; junction bases not matched to a gene: 5. The germline gives CDR1 MNHNS, CDR2 SASEGT. This CDR3 contains 16 residues. The chain's CDR3 is CASSAGLAGGPDTQYF. As DNA, the CDR3 is TGTGCCAGCAGTGCCGGACTAGCGGGGGGGCCCGATACGCAGTATTTT.

This clonotype was found a few times. This chain joins TRBV5-1 and TRBJ2-7; 13 nucleotides align to TRBD2. The CDR3 runs to 19 residues. Germline loops: CDR1 SGHRS, CDR2 YFSETQ. The ends lost 0 bases at V and 3 bases at J; junction bases unmatched: 12. CDR3 coding DNA: TGCGCCAGCAGCTTGGCCCCGGGACTAGCGGGATTAGCCGGCTACGAGCAGTACTTC. This codes for CASSLAPGLAGLAGYEQYF. The whole variable domain, remainder taken from reference TRBV5-1 and TRBJ2-7, is KAGVTQTPRYLIKTRGQQVTLSCSPISGHRSVSWYQQTPGQGLQFLFEYFSETQRNKGNFPGRFSGRQFSNSRSEMNVSTLELGDSALYLCASSLAPGLAGLAGYEQYFGPGTRLTVT.

This clonotype was seen more than once but under ten times. The chain links TRBV10-2 to TRBJ2-1; the D gene is possibly TRBD1 (5 bases). This CDR3 is built from 14 residues. Trimming removed 2 bases at V and 4 bases at J, with 9 bases between. Germline V gene lookup returns CDR1 WSHSY and CDR2 SAAADI. CDR3 nucleotides: TGCGCCAGCAGTGAGCTGGGGCCTTACAATGAGCAGTTCTTC. It translates to CASSELGPYNEQFF.

This clonotype was seen more than once but under ten times. J is TRBJ2-5 and V is TRBV28, with D maybe TRBD1 (5 bases). Germline assignment: CDR1 MDHEN and CDR2 SYDVKM. This CDR3 region has 17 residues. Trimming cost V 5 bases and J 0 bases, with 19 bases left between them. The DNA of the CDR3 is TGTGCCAGCAGTGACCAACGACAGACCCAGTACCAAGAGACCCAGTACTTC. Its translation: CASSDQRQTQYQETQYF.

This chain connects TRBV18 to TRBJ1-1; D is perhaps TRBD1 (6 bases). Germline loops: CDR1 KGHSH, CDR2 LQKENI. V dropped 0 bases and J dropped 1 base, with 9 bases sitting between them. This CDR3 is 15 amino acids long. For the CDR3, the DNA is TGTGCCAGCTCACCACCAGGGGGAACGAACACTGAAGCTTTCTTT. Residues: CASSPPGGTNTEAFF.

V and J are TRBV7-2 and TRBJ2-5; D possibly matches TRBD1 or TRBD2 (5 bases each). CDR1 and CDR2 from the germline V gene are SGHTA and FQGNSA. The V and J ends lost 5 bases and 6 bases respectively, with 7 bases between them. This CDR3 has 11 amino acids. CDR3 residues: CASSEGKTQYF. The CDR3 DNA follows: TGTGCCAGCAGCGAGGGGAAGACCCAGTACTTC.

The J gene is TRBJ1-2, the V gene TRBV12-3 or TRBV12-4; TRBD1 matches at 7 bases. The CDR3 extends over 14 amino acids. The trim removed 7 bases at V and 7 bases at J, leaving 12 bases unmatched. The CDR3 protein is CASTKGQRRGGYTF. The DNA of the CDR3 is TGTGCCAGCACCAAGGGACAGCGACGGGGTGGCTACACCTTC.

The CDR3 DNA is TGCAGCGTTTCCGGGAGTATCCAAGAGACCCAGTACTTC. Encoded protein: CSVSGSIQETQYF. The chain employs TRBV29-1 and TRBJ2-5; D possibly corresponds to TRBD2 (6 bases). CDR1 SQVTM and CDR2 ANQGSEA come from the germline V gene. V was shortened by 5 bases and J by 1 base, with 11 bases between the two germline ends. The CDR3 spans 13 residues. The full variable domain, its missing parts supplied by reference TRBV29-1 and TRBJ2-5, is SAVISQKPSRDICQRGTSLTIQCQVDSQVTMMFWYRQQPGQSLTLIATANQGSEATYESGFVIDKFPISRPNLTFSTLTVSNMSPEDSSIYLCSVSGSIQETQYFGPGTRLLVL.

This clonotype was counted many times. The gene calls are TRBV5-1 and TRBJ1-5, with D hard to call. V was cut by 0 bases and J by 2 bases, with 6 bases left in between. The CDR3 contains 14 residues. The germline CDR1 and CDR2 sequences are SGHRS and YFSETQ. Here the CDR3 DNA reads TGCGCCAGCAGCTTGGACGGGGGCAATCAGCCCCAGCATTTT. It yields the protein CASSLDGGNQPQHF.

The chain combines TRBV7-2 with TRBJ2-6; 7 bases line up with TRBD1. The junction had 7 bases not matched to a gene; V was cut back by 5 bases and J by 3 bases. The CDR3 consists of 16 residues. Per germline, CDR1 SGHTA and CDR2 FQGNSA. The CDR3 sequence is CASSGTGAIGANVLTF. The CDR3 DNA sequence: TGTGCCAGCAGCGGTACAGGGGCTATTGGGGCCAACGTCCTGACTTTC.

The chain employs TRBV28 and TRBJ2-3; possible D gene TRBD2, 6 bases. The CDR3 contains 14 residues. Looked up from germline, CDR1 is MDHEN and CDR2 is SYDVKM. Trimming removed 6 bases from V and 5 bases from J, with 15 bases in between. The CDR3 sequence: CASSRARGGDTQYF. The CDR3 region has the DNA TGTGCCAGCAGCCGGGCGCGGGGTGGAGATACGCAGTATTTT.

This clonotype was observed a single time. This chain links TRBV5-1 with TRBJ2-5, with D hard to call. V was clipped by 4 bases and J by 2 bases, with 12 bases between them. There are 14 residues in the CDR3. Germline CDR1 SGHRS, CDR2 YFSETQ. The CDR3 loop is CASSPITRQETQYF. The CDR3, as DNA: TGCGCCAGCAGCCCGATTACCAGGCAAGAGACCCAGTACTTC. Full variable domain (missing parts from reference TRBV5-1 and TRBJ2-5): KAGVTQTPRYLIKTRGQQVTLSCSPISGHRSVSWYQQTPGQGLQFLFEYFSETQRNKGNFPGRFSGRQFSNSRSEMNVSTLELGDSALYLCASSPITRQETQYFGPGTRLLVL.

This clonotype was observed a few times. This rearrangement joins TRBV20-1 to TRBJ2-2; D unresolved. The CDR3 is 13 amino acids. Deletions cut 0 bases from V and 4 bases from J, with 6 bases between. Per the germline V gene, CDR1 is DFQATT and CDR2 is SNEGSKA (reference sequence). CDR3 DNA sequence: TGCAGTGCTAGAGAGTCTAGCACCGGGGAGCTGTTTTTT. This encodes CSARESSTGELFF.

The gene calls are TRBV24-1 and TRBJ2-1; TRBD1 might be the D (6 bases). CDR1 is KGHDR and CDR2 is SFDVKD in the germline V gene. Trimming stripped 3 bases from V and 13 bases from J, with 12 bases between. The CDR3 loop spans 12 amino acids. CDR3 residues: CATSDPRRGQFF. The DNA of the CDR3 is TGTGCCACCAGTGATCCCCGCAGGGGCCAGTTCTTC.

This chain connects TRBV7-8 to TRBJ1-5, with D perhaps TRBD1 (6 bases). The CDR3 consists of 16 residues. The ends were cut back, 0 bases at V and 6 bases at J, with 15 bases in the middle. CDR1 and CDR2 from the germline V gene are SGHVS and FQNEAQ. CDR3 region: CASSLASRGSGQPQHF. CDR3 DNA: TGTGCCAGCAGCTTAGCGAGCAGGGGAAGCGGTCAGCCCCAGCATTTT.

The DNA for the CDR3 is TGTGCCAGCAGTCTTACAGGCGGTAGCGGGAGCTACAATGAGCAGTTCTTC. Amino acids: CASSLTGGSGSYNEQFF. The genes are TRBV6-1 and TRBJ2-1, with 9 nucleotides matching TRBD2. Unmatched junction bases numbered 11, after V lost 5 bases and J lost 3 bases. The CDR3 length is 17 residues. Germline assignment: CDR1 MNHNS and CDR2 SASEGT.

The V and J genes are TRBV12-3 or TRBV12-4 and TRBJ2-3; 10 nucleotides align to TRBD2. V was pared by 7 bases and J by 2 bases, with 9 bases of the junction left unmatched. The CDR3 is 16 residues long. CDR3 sequence: CASIPSSGGFTDTQYF. The CDR3 region has the DNA TGTGCCAGCATCCCCTCTAGCGGGGGATTCACAGATACGCAGTATTTT.

This clonotype has only a few counts. The rearrangement links TRBV7-9 to TRBJ2-2; D unresolved. CDR1 is SEHNR, CDR2 FQNEAQ, per germline (reference sequence). The V and J ends lost 1 base and 7 bases respectively, with 13 bases between them. CDR3 size: 15 residues. CDR3: CASSLGQMSGGELFF. Written as DNA, the CDR3 is TGTGCCAGCAGCTTAGGGCAGATGAGTGGCGGGGAGCTGTTTTTT.

The chain recombines TRBV20-1 with TRBJ2-1; D is possibly TRBD2 (6 bases). Trimming left V 0 bases short and J 7 bases short, with 19 bases between. CDR3 size: 16 residues. Germline V lookup: CDR1 DFQATT, CDR2 SNEGSKA (reference sequence). CDR3 region: CSARDPLWTITNEQFF. CDR3 nucleotide sequence: TGCAGTGCTAGAGATCCCCTATGGACTATCACTAATGAGCAGTTCTTC.